Shown below are 9 T cell receptor beta chains from a single sample sequenced in a study of T-cell reconstitution after alpha-beta-depleted transplantation in children. A TCRbeta library incorporating unique molecular identifiers was prepared. TCRdb used MiXCR to reprocess the PCR reads, holding one entry per CDR3 protein. This table holds hundreds of thousands of distinct CDR3 sequences, around 15% found once. The sequencing here drew on PBMCs, mostly from graft donor cells, taken 360 days after TCRalphabeta/CD19-depleted stem cell transplant. The origin of the receptors is a boy less than two years old who had a stem cell transplant for Wiskott-Aldrich syndrome, so the T cells may come from the graft donor.

This clonotype was counted a few times. The rearrangement uses TRBV12-3 or TRBV12-4 and TRBJ2-6; TRBD1 aligns across 9 bases. V lost 6 bases and J lost 2; bases outside the gene matches: 5. This CDR3 has 16 amino acids. The CDR3 spells CASSPGTGTGANVLTF. The CDR3 DNA reads TGTGCCAGCAGCCCCGGGACAGGGACTGGGGCCAACGTCCTGACTTTC.

A few counts support this clonotype. The rearrangement links TRBV5-1 to TRBJ2-7; 8 positions match TRBD1. In germline, CDR1 is SGHRS, CDR2 YFSETQ. This CDR3 is 17 amino acids long. The J segment lost 3 bases and the V segment lost 0 bases, leaving 11 bases of the junction unmatched. CDR3 protein: CASSLAAGGRFHYEQYF. The CDR3 region has the DNA TGCGCCAGCAGCTTGGCCGCAGGGGGCCGTTTCCACTACGAGCAGTACTTC.

The chain combines TRBV24-1 with TRBJ2-1; weak D call: TRBD2 (5 bases). Trimming took 6 bases from V and 6 from J, leaving 11 bases between them. CDR3 size: 13 residues. From germline, CDR1 is KGHDR and CDR2 SFDVKD. Written as DNA, the CDR3 is TGTGCCACCAGTTGGGCTGGGAGCAATGAGCAGTTCTTC. Its translation is CATSWAGSNEQFF.

The chain carries TRBV29-1 and TRBJ2-4, with a weak D call TRBD2 (7 bases). From germline, CDR1 is SQVTM and CDR2 ANQGSEA. The CDR3 loop spans 15 amino acids. Trimming pared 4 bases from V and 2 bases from J, leaving 15 bases between. Here the CDR3 DNA reads TGCAGCGTTGCCGGGGGGCTCCCATCCAAAAACATTCAGTACTTC. This sequence encodes CSVAGGLPSKNIQYF.

In this sample, this clonotype turned up many times. V and J are TRBV25-1 and TRBJ2-5; D remains unclear. The germline gives CDR1 MGHDK, CDR2 SYGVNS. The CDR3 runs 14 residues. The V end lost 3 bases, the J end lost 6 bases, and 14 bases lay between the germline ends. CDR3 amino acids: CASSDPNGVQTQYF. CDR3 nucleotides: TGTGCCAGCAGTGACCCTAACGGCGTACAGACCCAGTACTTC.

The genes are TRBV20-1 and TRBJ2-2; 9 bases map to TRBD2. Germline CDR1 DFQATT, CDR2 SNEGSKA (reference sequence). Losses at the gene ends were 7 bases for V and 4 bases for J; bases not matched to a gene: 4. The CDR3 is made up of 13 amino acids. As DNA, the CDR3 is TGCAGTGTGGGCGGGAGGGCCACCGGGGAGCTGTTTTTT. It is translated as CSVGGRATGELFF.

The sample holds a few counts of this clonotype. V gene TRBV10-3 combines with J gene TRBJ1-6, with TRBD1 identical over 9 bases. Trimming removed 6 bases from V and 7 bases from J; junction bases left unmatched: 7. The CDR3 covers 15 residues. Germline V gene data show CDR1 as ENHRY and CDR2 as SYGVKD. The CDR3 here is CAISPRDRENSPLHF. The CDR3 nucleotides read TGTGCCATCAGCCCTCGGGACAGGGAGAATTCACCCCTCCACTTT.

The rearrangement links TRBV20-1 to TRBJ2-2, with D possibly being TRBD1 (6 bases). V lost 6 bases, J lost 5 bases, and 13 bases lay in between. The CDR3 length is 13 residues. Germline V gives CDR1 DFQATT, CDR2 SNEGSKA (reference sequence). For the CDR3, the DNA is TGCAGTGCATGGGGGCCGAGGACCGGGGAGCTGTTTTTT. It codes for CSAWGPRTGELFF.

This clonotype was seen a handful of times. The chain combines TRBV7-9 with TRBJ2-3, with 9 bases that match TRBD2. V was pared by 3 bases and J by 2 bases, with 6 bases of the junction left unmatched. This CDR3 has 16 amino acids. CDR1 is SEHNR, CDR2 FQNEAQ, per germline (reference sequence). CDR3 DNA: TGTGCCAGCAGCTTCGCGGGGGGGCGGAACACAGATACGCAGTATTTT. Translation: CASSFAGGRNTDTQYF.